This entry features one TCR beta chain sequence. These data are taken from a study of blood T cell repertoires in COVID-19. This CDR3 has 13 amino acids. Germline V gene sequence: CDR1 KGHSH, CDR2 LQKENI. After removal of 8 bases from V and 5 bases from J, the junction contained 6 bases not matched to a gene. The assay was immunoSEQ multiplex PCR, and TCRdb's table has in-frame clones only and misses some. Among roughly 100,000 clones listed, approximately 77% were seen once. The source material was peripheral blood. The rearrangement uses TRBV18 and TRBJ2-7; 10 bases align to TRBD1. This receptor was obtained from an elderly woman with acute or convalescent COVID-19. Here the CDR3 DNA reads TGTGCCAGCAACCCCGGGACAGGGGACGAGCAGTACTTC. This encodes CASNPGTGDEQYF.